Listed below are T cell receptor beta chains from one sample, sequenced in a study of shared clonotypes between healthy human individuals. This table comes from immunoSEQ multiplex PCR, and its TCRdb copy is limited to in-frame clones, with some not included. The top ten clones hold 0.045% to 0.07% of a sample with a few hundred thousand clones, around 97% of them seen once. The sample comprised naive CD4+ T cells sorted from blood. Receptor source: a woman in her 30s in good health. Both conserved end residues are part of each CDR3. D genes are given only for firm matches. Clone sizes are given selectively: once, few, many, or a class where the clone is expanded.

V gene	J gene	clone size	CDR3 length	D gene	CDR3 DNA	CDR3 protein
TRBV29-1	TRBJ2-7	.	12	.	TGCAGCGTATGGGACAATTCCTACGAGCAGTACTTC	CSVWDNSYEQYF
TRBV5-1	TRBJ2-3	.	16	TRBD2	TGCGCCAGCAGCCCGGGGCTAGCGGGACTTGCGGATACGCAGTATTTT	CASSPGLAGLADTQYF
TRBV7-2	TRBJ2-5	.	15	TRBD1	TGTGCCAGCAGCGCAACTGGACAGGGGGCTTGGGAGCAGTACTTC	CASSATGQGAWEQYF
TRBV18	TRBJ2-3	.	15	.	TGTGCCAGCTCACCATCGGGAGTTTTCACAGATACGCAGTATTTT	CASSPSGVFTDTQYF
TRBV2	TRBJ2-3	.	15	.	TGTGCCAGCAGTGTACAGGGAGCTAGCACAGATACGCAGTATTTT	CASSVQGASTDTQYF
TRBV29-1	TRBJ2-1	.	13	.	TGCAGCGTCCGGCGGCAGCTTGGTAATGAGCAGTTCTTC	CSVRRQLGNEQFF
TRBV28	TRBJ1-2	.	13	.	TGTGCCAGCAGTTTGCCTTGGGCAGGTGGCTACACCTTC	CASSLPWAGGYTF
TRBV4-2	TRBJ1-1	.	14	.	TGTGCCAGCAGCCAAGAGGTCCCTCCGGCTGAAGCTTTCTTT	CASSQEVPPAEAFF
TRBV2	TRBJ2-1	.	15	.	TGTGCCAGCTGCCCCCTCGCATCGATTTACAATGAGCAGTTCTTC	CASCPLASIYNEQFF
TRBV6-5	TRBJ2-1	.	16	TRBD2	TGTGCCAGCAGTTGGCAGCGGGAGGCTTACTACAATGAGCAGTTCTTC	CASSWQREAYYNEQFF
TRBV28	TRBJ1-5	.	18	.	TGTGCCAGCAGTGGGCCCAAGGTGGCTACCGGGAGCAATCAGCCCCAGCATTTT	CASSGPKVATGSNQPQHF
TRBV5-1	TRBJ2-1	.	16	TRBD2	TGCGCCAGCAGCTTGGGACTAGCGGGGGGAGTATATGAGCAGTTCTTC	CASSLGLAGGVYEQFF
TRBV10-3	TRBJ2-5	.	16	.	TGTGCCATCAGTGGTGGAGTAGCGGAACAAGGGGAGACCCAGTACTTC	CAISGGVAEQGETQYF
TRBV4-1	TRBJ2-2	once	15	.	TGCGCCAGCAGGTGGGACCCAGGGGTCACCGGGGAGCTGTTTTTT	CASRWDPGVTGELFF
TRBV10-1	TRBJ2-7	.	16	TRBD2	TGCGCCAGCAGTGTCGGGGGACTAGCGGGAGCCTACGAGCAGTACTTC	CASSVGGLAGAYEQYF
TRBV18	TRBJ1-1	.	15	.	TGTGCCAGCACTAGCCAGGGAGATAAGGGCACTGAAGCTTTCTTT	CASTSQGDKGTEAFF
TRBV9	TRBJ2-5	.	16	.	TGTGCCAGCGGTCTGGGCGGAGTATCACTTCAAGAGACCCAGTACTTC	CASGLGGVSLQETQYF
TRBV2	TRBJ1-5	.	14	.	TGTGCCAGCAGTGAGACATGGGGCAATCAGCCCCAGCATTTT	CASSETWGNQPQHF
TRBV27	TRBJ1-1	.	13	.	TGTGCCAGCAGTCGGGGGACCTACACTGAAGCTTTCTTT	CASSRGTYTEAFF
TRBV11-2	TRBJ2-3	.	19	TRBD2	TGTGCCAGCAGCTTAGCCCTCTTTTTTGGACTAGCGGGAGTAGATACGCAGTATTTT	CASSLALFFGLAGVDTQYF
TRBV28	TRBJ2-7	.	12	TRBD2	TGTGCCATAGCTAGCGGGAGACCCGAGCAGTACTTC	CAIASGRPEQYF
TRBV5-1	TRBJ2-7	once	16	TRBD2	TGCGCCAGCAGCTCTCTAGCGGGAGGGCCTAGCAACGAGCAGTACTTC	CASSSLAGGPSNEQYF
TRBV5-1	TRBJ2-1	.	13	.	TGCGCCAGCAGCTTGCAGGAAATAAATGAGCAGTTCTTC	CASSLQEINEQFF
TRBV28	TRBJ1-2	.	13	.	TGTGCCAGCAGTTTAAGGACACTATATGGCTACACCTTC	CASSLRTLYGYTF
TRBV9	TRBJ2-1	.	15	.	TGTGCCAGCAGCGCGCTAGCGAAGTGGCACAATGAGCAGTTCTTC	CASSALAKWHNEQFF
TRBV2	TRBJ2-7	.	15	.	TGTGCCAGCAGTGACCCGGGACTTGACTTCTACGAGCAGTACTTC	CASSDPGLDFYEQYF
TRBV2	TRBJ2-7	.	14	.	TGTGCCAGCAGCCGGGACTCTAGTCCCATCGAGCAGTACTTC	CASSRDSSPIEQYF
TRBV6-1	TRBJ1-1	.	13	.	TGTGCCAGCAGTGAATTAGGGTCGACTGAAGCTTTCTTT	CASSELGSTEAFF
TRBV28	TRBJ2-7	once	14	TRBD1	TGTGCCAGCAGTTTGCTACAGGGGGCGCGAGAGCAGTACTTC	CASSLLQGAREQYF
TRBV28	TRBJ2-3	.	15	.	TGTGCCAGCAGTTTGGCGGGGTCTCTGCCAGATACGCAGTATTTT	CASSLAGSLPDTQYF
TRBV5-8	TRBJ1-5	.	17	.	TGTGCCAGCAGCCCGAGCCGGGCGGCCGATAGCAATCAGCCCCAGCATTTT	CASSPSRAADSNQPQHF
TRBV5-1	TRBJ2-1	.	15	TRBD1	TGCGCCAGCAGCACCGGACAGGGCGGCTACAATGAGCAGTTCTTC	CASSTGQGGYNEQFF
TRBV29-1	TRBJ2-7	.	13	TRBD2	TGCAGCGGGACTAGCGGGAGTTCACGGGAGCAGTACTTC	CSGTSGSSREQYF
TRBV2	TRBJ2-7	.	14	TRBD2	TGTGCCAGCAGGAGGGGACTAGCGGGAGTGGAGCAGTACTTC	CASRRGLAGVEQYF
TRBV13	TRBJ2-1	once	16	TRBD2	TGTGCCAGCAGCTTATCAACTAGCGGGAGCTACAATGAGCAGTTCTTC	CASSLSTSGSYNEQFF
TRBV5-4	TRBJ2-3	.	16	.	TGTGCCAGCAGCTTCCGGGGCAGGGTAGGGGCAGATACGCAGTATTTT	CASSFRGRVGADTQYF
TRBV6-6	TRBJ1-2	.	12	.	TGTGCCAGCAGGAACGGACAGCGCGGCTACACCTTC	CASRNGQRGYTF
TRBV11-2	TRBJ2-5	.	15	TRBD1	TGTGCCAGCAGTCAGGGACAGGGTGGGCAAGAGACCCAGTACTTC	CASSQGQGGQETQYF
TRBV5-1	TRBJ1-1	.	18	.	TGCGCCAGCAGCTTGGTGGTGGCGGGTGGCTCGGTGAACACTGAAGCTTTCTTT	CASSLVVAGGSVNTEAFF
TRBV10-3	TRBJ2-1	.	13	TRBD2	TGTGCCATCAGTGTTGAGCGGGAGGGCGAGCAGTTCTTC	CAISVEREGEQFF